This T cell receptor beta chain was recovered during a study of blood T cell repertoires in COVID-19. Cohort allocation depended upon clinical history that participants reported. This CDR3 is built from 12 residues. CDR1 is SGHTA and CDR2 is FQGTGA in the germline V gene. V was shortened by 5 bases and J by 10 bases, with 12 bases between the two germline ends. In the original processing: Quantification of nucleated cells was approximated via reference gene primer amplification. Sequencing was performed with immunoSEQ multiplex PCR; in TCRdb, only in-frame clones are kept and a portion is missing. D and trimming come from the DNA, and the V and J calls and clone size come from that table. The sample records roughly 240,000 clones, under 90% being singletons.

The chain uses TRBV7-3 and TRBJ2-1; weak D call: TRBD1 (7 bases). The clonotype comes from a woman in her thirties or forties who had been exposed to COVID-19. Material for sequencing was PBMCs or T cells enriched from blood (not recorded which). CDR3: CASSQGGQEQFF. The CDR3 DNA reads as TGTGCCAGCAGCCAGGGGGGACAAGAGCAGTTCTTC.